This T cell receptor beta chain was obtained from a study of T cell responses to AZD1222 COVID-19 vaccine. Study-level findings and limits: Among those given AZD1222, only six were seropositive at baseline.

The data were produced by immunoSEQ multiplex PCR, yet TCRdb's version contains in-frame clones alone and is incomplete. Among roughly 200,000 clones, about 94% were seen once, and the ten largest hold around 1.7%. Of note for this clone: The antigen remains undetermined.

The CDR3 is 13 amino acids. This sequence joins TRBV23-1 and TRBJ2-2; TRBD1 aligns across 7 bases. TRBV23-1 is filed as an ORF, its function uncertain. This clonotype was obtained from an adult who received the MenACWY meningococcal vaccine as a control. The sample was peripheral blood, taken 28 days after the second dose of the MenACWY control vaccine. The CDR3 reads CAPGTANTGELFF. The CDR3 DNA follows: TGCGCACCCGGGACAGCGAACACCGGGGAGCTGTTTTTT.